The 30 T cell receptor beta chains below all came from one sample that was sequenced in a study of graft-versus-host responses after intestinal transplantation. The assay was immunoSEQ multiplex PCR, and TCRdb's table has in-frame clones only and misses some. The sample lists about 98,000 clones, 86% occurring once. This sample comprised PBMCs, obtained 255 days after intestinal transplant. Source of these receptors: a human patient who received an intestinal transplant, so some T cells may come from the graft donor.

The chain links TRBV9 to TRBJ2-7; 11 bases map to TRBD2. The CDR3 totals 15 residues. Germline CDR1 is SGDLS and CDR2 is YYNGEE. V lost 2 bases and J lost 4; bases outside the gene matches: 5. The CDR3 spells CASSVSSGGPYEQYF. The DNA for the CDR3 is TGTGCCAGCAGCGTCTCTAGCGGGGGGCCGTACGAGCAGTACTTC. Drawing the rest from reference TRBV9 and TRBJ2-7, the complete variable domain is DSGVTQTPKHLITATGQRVTLRCSPRSGDLSVYWYQQSLDQGLQFLIQYYNGEERAKGNILERFSAQQFPDLHSELNLSSLELGDSALYFCASSVSSGGPYEQYFGPGTRLTVT.

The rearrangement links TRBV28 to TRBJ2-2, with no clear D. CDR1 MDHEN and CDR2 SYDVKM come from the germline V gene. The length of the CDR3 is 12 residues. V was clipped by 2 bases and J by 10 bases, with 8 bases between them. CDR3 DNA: TGTGCCAGCAGTTTACAGGTTGCGGAGCTGTTTTTT. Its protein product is CASSLQVAELFF.

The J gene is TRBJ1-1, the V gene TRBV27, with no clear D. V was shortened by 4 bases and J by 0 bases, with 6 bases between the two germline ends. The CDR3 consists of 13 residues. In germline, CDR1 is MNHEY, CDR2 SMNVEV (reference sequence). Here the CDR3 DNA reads TGTGCCAGCAGTTCTACACTGAACACTGAAGCTTTCTTT. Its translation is CASSSTLNTEAFF.

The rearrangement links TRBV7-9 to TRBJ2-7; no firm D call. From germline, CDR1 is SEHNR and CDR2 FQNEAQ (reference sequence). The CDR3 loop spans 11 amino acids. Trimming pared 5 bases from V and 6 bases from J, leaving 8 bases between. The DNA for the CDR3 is TGTGCCAGCAGCCTTCATACCGAGCAGTACTTC. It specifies CASSLHTEQYF. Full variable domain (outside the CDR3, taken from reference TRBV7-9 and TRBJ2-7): DTGVSQNPRHKITKRGQNVTFRCDPISEHNRLYWYRQTLGQGPEFLTYFQNEAQLEKSRLLSDRFSAERPKGSFSTLEIQRTEQGDSAMYLCASSLHTEQYFGPGTRLTVT.

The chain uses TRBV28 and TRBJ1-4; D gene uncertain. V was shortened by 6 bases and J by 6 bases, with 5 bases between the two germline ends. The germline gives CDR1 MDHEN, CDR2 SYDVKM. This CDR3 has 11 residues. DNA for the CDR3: TGTGCCAGCAGCGGATATGAAAAACTGTTTTTT. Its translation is CASSGYEKLFF.

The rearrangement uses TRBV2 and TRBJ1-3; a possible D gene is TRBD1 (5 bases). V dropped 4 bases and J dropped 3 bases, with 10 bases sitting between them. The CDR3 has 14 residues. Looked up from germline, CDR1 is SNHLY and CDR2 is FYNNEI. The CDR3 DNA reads TGTGCCAGCAGTGTCCCAGGGAGTGGAAACACCATATATTTT. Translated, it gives CASSVPGSGNTIYF.

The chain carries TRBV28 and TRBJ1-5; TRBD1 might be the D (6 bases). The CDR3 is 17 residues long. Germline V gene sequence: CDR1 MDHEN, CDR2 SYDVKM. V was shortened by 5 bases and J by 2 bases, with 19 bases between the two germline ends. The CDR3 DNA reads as TGTGCCAGCAGTCCTAATACAGGGATGGTGGGCAATCAGCCCCAGCATTTT. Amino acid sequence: CASSPNTGMVGNQPQHF.

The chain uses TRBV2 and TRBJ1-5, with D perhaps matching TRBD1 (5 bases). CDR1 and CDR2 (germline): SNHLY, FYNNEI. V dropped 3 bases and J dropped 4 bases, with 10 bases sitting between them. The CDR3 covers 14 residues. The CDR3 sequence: CASSESRVNQPQHF. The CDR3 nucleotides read TGTGCCAGCAGTGAGAGCAGGGTAAATCAGCCCCAGCATTTT. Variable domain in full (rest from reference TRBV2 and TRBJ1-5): EPEVTQTPSHQVTQMGQEVILRCVPISNHLYFYWYRQILGQKVEFLVSFYNNEISEKSEIFDDQFSVERPDGSNFTLKIRSTKLEDSAMYFCASSESRVNQPQHFGDGTRLSIL.

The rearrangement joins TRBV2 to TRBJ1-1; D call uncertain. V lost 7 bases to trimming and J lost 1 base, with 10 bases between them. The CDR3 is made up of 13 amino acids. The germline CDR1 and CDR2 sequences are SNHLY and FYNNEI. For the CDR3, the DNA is TGTGCCAGCATAAGGGAGACGAACACTGAAGCTTTCTTT. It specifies CASIRETNTEAFF.

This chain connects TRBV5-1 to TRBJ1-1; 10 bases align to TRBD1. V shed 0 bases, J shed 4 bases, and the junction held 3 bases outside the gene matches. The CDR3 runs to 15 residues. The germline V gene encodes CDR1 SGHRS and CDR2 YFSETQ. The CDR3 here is CASSLGQGASTEAFF. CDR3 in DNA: TGCGCCAGCAGCTTGGGACAGGGGGCAAGCACTGAAGCTTTCTTT.

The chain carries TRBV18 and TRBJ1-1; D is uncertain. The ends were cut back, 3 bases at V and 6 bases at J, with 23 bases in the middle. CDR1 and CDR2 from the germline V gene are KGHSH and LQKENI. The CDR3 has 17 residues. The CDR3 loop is CASSPGQSQRVRAEAFF. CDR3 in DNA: TGTGCCAGCTCACCGGGTCAGTCCCAGAGGGTGCGGGCTGAAGCTTTCTTT.

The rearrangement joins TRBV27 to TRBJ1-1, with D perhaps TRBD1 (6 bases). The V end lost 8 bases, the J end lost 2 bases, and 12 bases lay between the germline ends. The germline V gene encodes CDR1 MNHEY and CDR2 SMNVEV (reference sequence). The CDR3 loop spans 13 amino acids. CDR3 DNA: TGTGCCAGCCGCGGGGGACAAAACACTGAAGCTTTCTTT. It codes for CASRGGQNTEAFF.

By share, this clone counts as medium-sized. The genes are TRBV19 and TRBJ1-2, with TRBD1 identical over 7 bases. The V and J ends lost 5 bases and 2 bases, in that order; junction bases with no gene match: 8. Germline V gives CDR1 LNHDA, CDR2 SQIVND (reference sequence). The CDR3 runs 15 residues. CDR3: CASSRRTGANYGYTF. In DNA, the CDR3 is TGTGCCAGTAGTCGCCGAACAGGGGCGAACTATGGCTACACCTTC.

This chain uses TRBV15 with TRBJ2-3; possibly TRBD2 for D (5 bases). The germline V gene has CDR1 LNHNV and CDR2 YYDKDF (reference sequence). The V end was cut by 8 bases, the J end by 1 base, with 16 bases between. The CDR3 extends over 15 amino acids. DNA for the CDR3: TGTGCCACCGGAGCCAGGAAGGGAGGCACAGATACGCAGTATTTT. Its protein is CATGARKGGTDTQYF. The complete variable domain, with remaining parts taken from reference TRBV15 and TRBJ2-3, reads DAMVIQNPRYQVTQFGKPVTLSCSQTLNHNVMYWYQQKSSQAPKLLFHYYDKDFNNEADTPDNFQSRRPNTSFCFLDIRSPGLGDTAMYLCATGARKGGTDTQYFGPGTRLTVL.

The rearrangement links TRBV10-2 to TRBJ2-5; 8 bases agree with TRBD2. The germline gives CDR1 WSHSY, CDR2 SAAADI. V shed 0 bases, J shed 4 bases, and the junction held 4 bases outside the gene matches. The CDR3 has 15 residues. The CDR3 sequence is CASSESSGGRETQYF. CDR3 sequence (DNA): TGCGCCAGCAGTGAGTCGTCGGGAGGGCGAGAGACCCAGTACTTC.

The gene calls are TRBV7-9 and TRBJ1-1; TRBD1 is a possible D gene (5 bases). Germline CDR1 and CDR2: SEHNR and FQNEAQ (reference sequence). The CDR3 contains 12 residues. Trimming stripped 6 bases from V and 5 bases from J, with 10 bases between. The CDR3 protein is CASSHRYTEAFF. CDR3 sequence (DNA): TGTGCCAGCAGTCACAGGTATACTGAAGCTTTCTTT.

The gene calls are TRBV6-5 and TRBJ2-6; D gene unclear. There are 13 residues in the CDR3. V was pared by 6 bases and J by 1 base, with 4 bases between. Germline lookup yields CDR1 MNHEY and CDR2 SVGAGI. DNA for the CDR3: TGTGCCAGCAGATTTTCTGGGGCCAACGTCCTGACTTTC. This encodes CASRFSGANVLTF.

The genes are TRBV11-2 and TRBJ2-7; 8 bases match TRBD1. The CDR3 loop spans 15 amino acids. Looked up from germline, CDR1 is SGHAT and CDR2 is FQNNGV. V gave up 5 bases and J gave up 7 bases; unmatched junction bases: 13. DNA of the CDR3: TGTGCCAGCAGCCACAACGGACAGGGTACGAGAGAGCAGTACTTC. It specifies CASSHNGQGTREQYF.

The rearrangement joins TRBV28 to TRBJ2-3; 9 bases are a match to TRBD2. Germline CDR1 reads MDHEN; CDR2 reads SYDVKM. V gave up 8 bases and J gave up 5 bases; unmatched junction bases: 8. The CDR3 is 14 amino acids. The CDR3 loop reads CASLPGLARDTQYF. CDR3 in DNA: TGTGCCAGCCTGCCGGGACTAGCAAGAGATACGCAGTATTTT.

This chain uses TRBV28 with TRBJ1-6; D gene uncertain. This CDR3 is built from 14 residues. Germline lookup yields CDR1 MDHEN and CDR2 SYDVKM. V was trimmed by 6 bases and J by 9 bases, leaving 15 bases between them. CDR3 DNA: TGTGCCAGCAGGGGAAGCGGACGTGGTTCACCCCTCCACTTT. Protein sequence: CASRGSGRGSPLHF.

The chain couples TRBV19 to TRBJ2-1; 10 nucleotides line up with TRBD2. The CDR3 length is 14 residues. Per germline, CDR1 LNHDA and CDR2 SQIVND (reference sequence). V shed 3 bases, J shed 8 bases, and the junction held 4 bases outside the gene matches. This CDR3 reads CASSISGGADEQFF. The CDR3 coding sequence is TGTGCCAGTAGTATCAGCGGGGGGGCCGATGAGCAGTTCTTC.

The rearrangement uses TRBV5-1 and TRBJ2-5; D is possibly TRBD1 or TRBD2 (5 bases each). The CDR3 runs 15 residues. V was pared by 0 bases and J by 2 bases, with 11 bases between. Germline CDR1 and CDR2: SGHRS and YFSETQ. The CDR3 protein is CASSLGGRLQETQYF. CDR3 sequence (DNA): TGCGCCAGCAGCTTGGGGGGACGGCTTCAAGAGACCCAGTACTTC.

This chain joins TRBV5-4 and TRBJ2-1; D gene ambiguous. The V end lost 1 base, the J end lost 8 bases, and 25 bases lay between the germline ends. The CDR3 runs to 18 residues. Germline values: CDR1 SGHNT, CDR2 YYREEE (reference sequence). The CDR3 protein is CASSLIGSGRAWSDEQFF. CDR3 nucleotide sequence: TGTGCCAGCAGCTTGATCGGGTCTGGTAGGGCCTGGAGCGATGAGCAGTTCTTC.

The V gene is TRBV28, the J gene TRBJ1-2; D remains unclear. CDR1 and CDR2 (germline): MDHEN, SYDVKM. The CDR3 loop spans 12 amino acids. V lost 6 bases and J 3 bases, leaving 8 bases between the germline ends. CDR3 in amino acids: CASSPGHYGYTF. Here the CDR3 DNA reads TGTGCCAGCAGCCCCGGACACTATGGCTACACCTTC.

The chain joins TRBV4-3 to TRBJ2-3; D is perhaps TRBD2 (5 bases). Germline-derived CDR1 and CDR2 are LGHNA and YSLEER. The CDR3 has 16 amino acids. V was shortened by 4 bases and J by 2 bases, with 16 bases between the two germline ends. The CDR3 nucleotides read TGCGCCAGCAGCCGGGCTTGGACTGCCACCACAGATACGCAGTATTTT. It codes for CASSRAWTATTDTQYF.

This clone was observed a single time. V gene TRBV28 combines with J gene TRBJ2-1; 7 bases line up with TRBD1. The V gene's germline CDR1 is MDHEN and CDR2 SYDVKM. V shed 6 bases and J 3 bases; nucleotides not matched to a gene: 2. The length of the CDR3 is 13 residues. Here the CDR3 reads CASSNRGYNEQFF. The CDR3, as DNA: TGTGCCAGCAGCAACAGGGGCTACAATGAGCAGTTCTTC.

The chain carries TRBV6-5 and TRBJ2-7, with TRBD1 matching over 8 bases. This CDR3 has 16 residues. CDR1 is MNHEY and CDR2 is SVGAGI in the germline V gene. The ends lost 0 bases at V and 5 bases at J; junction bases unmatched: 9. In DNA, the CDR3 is TGTGCCAGCAGTTACTCCCGGACAGGGTCTCTCCACGAGCAGTACTTC. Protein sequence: CASSYSRTGSLHEQYF.

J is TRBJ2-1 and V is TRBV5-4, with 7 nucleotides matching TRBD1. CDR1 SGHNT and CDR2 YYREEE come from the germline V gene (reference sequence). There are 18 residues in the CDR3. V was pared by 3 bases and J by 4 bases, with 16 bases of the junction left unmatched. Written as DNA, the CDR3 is TGTGCCAGCAGCTCCAAGGGTATTCGACAGGGCAAGTACAATGAGCAGTTCTTC. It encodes CASSSKGIRQGKYNEQFF.

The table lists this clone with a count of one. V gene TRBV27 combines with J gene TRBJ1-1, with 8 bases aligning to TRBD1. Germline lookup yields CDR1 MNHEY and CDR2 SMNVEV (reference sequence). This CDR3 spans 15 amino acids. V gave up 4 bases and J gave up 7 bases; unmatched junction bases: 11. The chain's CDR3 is CASSSYSQGAVEAFF. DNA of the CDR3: TGTGCCAGCAGTTCCTATAGTCAGGGGGCGGTTGAAGCTTTCTTT.

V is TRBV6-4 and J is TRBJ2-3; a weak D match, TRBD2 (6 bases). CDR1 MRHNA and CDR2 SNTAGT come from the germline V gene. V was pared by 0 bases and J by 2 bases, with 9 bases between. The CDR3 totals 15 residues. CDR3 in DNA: TGTGCCAGCAGTGACTCTGCGGGATCCACAGATACGCAGTATTTT. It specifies CASSDSAGSTDTQYF.